A selection of T cell receptor beta chains follows, all from one sample in a study of vaccination effects on CD4 cells after COVID-19. The antigens these receptors bind are not known. The method was immunoSEQ multiplex PCR; TCRdb's version includes in-frame clones alone and lacks a portion of them. The sample holds around 46,000 clones, around 70% seen once. The sample consisted of CD4+ T cells from PBMCs cultured without peptide, taken after COVID-19 vaccination. These receptors came from a human donor who received a COVID-19 vaccine. CDR3s include the opening cysteine and the closing phenylalanine or tryptophan. D genes are given only for firm matches. Expanded clones get a size class; other rows say once, few or many, or leave the size out.

v_gene	abundance	d_gene	j_gene	CDR3nt	CDR3aa
TRBV5-8	.	TRBD1	TRBJ1-1	TGTGCCAGCAGCTGGGCCGGGACAGGGGTTCGTACTGAAGCTTTCTTT	CASSWAGTGVRTEAFF
TRBV25-1	few	TRBD1	TRBJ2-1	TGTGCCAGCAGTGACAACAGGGGATTCTACAATGAGCAGTTCTTC	CASSDNRGFYNEQFF
TRBV10-3	.	TRBD2	TRBJ2-3	TGTGCCATCACGGGGGGGGGCACAGATACGCAGTATTTT	CAITGGGTDTQYF
TRBV6-5	few	TRBD1	TRBJ1-2	TGTGCCAGCAGTTACGTCCGGACAGGGGGGGGCTATGGCTACACCTTC	CASSYVRTGGGYGYTF
TRBV11-2	.	TRBD1	TRBJ2-1	TGTGCCAGCAGCCAAATCGGGACAGCCTACAATGAGCAGTTCTTC	CASSQIGTAYNEQFF
TRBV4-2	few	.	TRBJ2-3	TGTGCCAGCAGCCGGTCAGTGGGAGCCGCTAGCACAGATACGCAGTATTTT	CASSRSVGAASTDTQYF
TRBV5-1	.	TRBD2	TRBJ2-7	TGCGCCAGCAGCTTGGATGGCGGGAGGGCCCACACCTACGAGCAGTACTTC	CASSLDGGRAHTYEQYF
TRBV27	once	.	TRBJ2-3	TGTGCCACCAGTGTTAGCGGCTACACAGATACGCAGTATTTT	CATSVSGYTDTQYF
TRBV19	.	.	TRBJ1-3	TGTGCCAGTAGTATTGTGGGGGCGTATGGAAACACCATATATTTT	CASSIVGAYGNTIYF
TRBV5-4	.	TRBD2	TRBJ2-5	TGTGCCAGTTTCCCGCGGGGGTCGGGGACCCAGTACTTC	CASFPRGSGTQYF
TRBV5-4	.	.	TRBJ1-2	TGTGCCAGCAGCTTGGAGCAGAACTATGGCTACACCTTC	CASSLEQNYGYTF
TRBV7-9	.	TRBD2	TRBJ2-3	TGTGCCAGCAGCCGAGTAGCGGGCGGCACAGATACGCAGTATTTT	CASSRVAGGTDTQYF
TRBV20-1	.	TRBD2	TRBJ2-3	TGCAGTGCTAGTAGCGGGAGTGGCGTTATCCCAGATACGCAGTATTTT	CSASSGSGVIPDTQYF
TRBV27	.	TRBD2	TRBJ2-6	TGTGCCAGCACCTCCTGGGGGGGAACTGGGGCCAACGTCCTGACTTTC	CASTSWGGTGANVLTF
TRBV6-1	.	.	TRBJ1-2	TGTGCCAGCAGTGAGACAGCCTCTAACTATGGCTACACCTTC	CASSETASNYGYTF
TRBV25-1	many	.	TRBJ2-7	TGTGCCAGCAGTGACACAGGGAGTTACGAGCAGTACTTC	CASSDTGSYEQYF
TRBV5-4	.	TRBD1	TRBJ1-2	TGTGCCAGCAGCTCGCCGGGACAGGGGGTCTATGGCTACACCTTC	CASSSPGQGVYGYTF
TRBV19	.	.	TRBJ2-2	TGTGCCAGTACCCCCTGGGGTAACACGAACACCGGGGAGCTGTTTTTT	CASTPWGNTNTGELFF
TRBV19	.	.	TRBJ1-6	TGTGCCAGTAGTACGCCCGACACAACCTATAATTCACCCCTCCACTTT	CASSTPDTTYNSPLHF
TRBV19	.	.	TRBJ1-1	TGTGCCAGTACCATCAGGGCGAACACTGAAGCTTTCTTT	CASTIRANTEAFF
TRBV5-4	.	.	TRBJ2-6	TGTGCCAGCAGCTTGGGTAGGGCTGGGGCCAACGTCCTGACTTTC	CASSLGRAGANVLTF
TRBV18	.	TRBD1	TRBJ1-2	TGTGCCAGCTCACCGGGACAGGGACCAAACTATGGCTACACCTTC	CASSPGQGPNYGYTF
TRBV5-1	few	.	TRBJ1-2	TGCGCCAGCAGCTTGGCAGAGAACTATGGCTACACCTTC	CASSLAENYGYTF
TRBV25-1	.	.	TRBJ2-7	TGTGCCAGCACCTCGACCAGTAGGAGCTCCTACGAGCAGTACTTC	CASTSTSRSSYEQYF
TRBV7-9	.	TRBD2	TRBJ2-1	TGTGCCAGCAGCTTAGCACACGGGGGGGCCGTTTACAATGAGCAGTTCTTC	CASSLAHGGAVYNEQFF